The 19 T cell receptor beta chains listed next were all sequenced from one sample in a study of PD-1 blockade in mismatch repair-deficient tumors. Generated by immunoSEQ multiplex PCR, the TCRdb table keeps only in-frame clones and is missing some. The top ten hold around 1% of the sample, which has some 40,000 clones, roughly 84% seen once. Sample: PBMCs, taken 38 to 40 weeks after starting pembrolizumab. Every receptor here comes from an adult with mismatch repair-deficient cancer.

The chain uses TRBV5-5 and TRBJ2-7; D not certain. The ends were cut back, 2 bases at V and 0 bases at J, with 12 bases in the middle. This CDR3 is built from 15 residues. The germline gives CDR1 SGHKS, CDR2 YYEKEE (reference sequence). CDR3 protein: CASSFLGGYSYEQYF. The DNA of the CDR3 is TGTGCCAGCAGCTTCTTAGGCGGATACTCCTACGAGCAGTACTTC.

The chain links TRBV7-8 to TRBJ2-3; no reliable D call. The germline V gene has CDR1 SGHVS and CDR2 FQNEAQ. The CDR3 has 12 residues. Trimming left V 1 base short and J 4 bases short, with 3 bases between. The CDR3 sequence is CASSLGADTQYF. As DNA, the CDR3 is TGTGCCAGCAGCTTAGGCGCAGATACGCAGTATTTT.

This clone was observed a few times. The chain carries TRBV5-1 and TRBJ2-1; tentatively, D is TRBD1 (5 bases). Germline assignment: CDR1 SGHRS and CDR2 YFSETQ. CDR3 length equals 15 residues. Trimming cost V 2 bases and J 5 bases, with 14 bases left between them. CDR3 bases: TGCGCCAGCAGCTTTCGGACATCCCAGGACAATGAGCAGTTCTTC. Protein: CASSFRTSQDNEQFF.

The chain couples TRBV6-6 to TRBJ1-2; D possibly corresponds to TRBD1 (6 bases). The CDR3 loop spans 16 amino acids. CDR1 and CDR2 from the germline V gene are MNHNY and SVGAGI (reference sequence). The germline V and J ends were trimmed by 6 bases and 3 bases, with 20 bases remaining between them. The CDR3 spells CASRDHRDTLHYGYTF. The CDR3 DNA is TGTGCCAGCAGGGATCACAGGGACACCTTACACTATGGCTACACCTTC.

The V gene is TRBV7-9, the J gene TRBJ2-3; 8 bases map to TRBD1. Trimming at V came to 4 bases and at J to 2 bases, leaving 11 bases not matched to a gene. Germline values: CDR1 SEHNR, CDR2 FQNEAQ (reference sequence). This CDR3 comprises 17 residues. CDR3 DNA sequence: TGTGCCAGCAGCTATGGGACAGGCCCCAGATACACAGATACGCAGTATTTT. Amino acid sequence: CASSYGTGPRYTDTQYF. The full variable domain, in which reference TRBV7-9 and TRBJ2-3 provide the parts outside the CDR3, is DTGVSQNPRHKITKRGQNVTFRCDPISEHNRLYWYRQTLGQGPEFLTYFQNEAQLEKSRLLSDRFSAERPKGSFSTLEIQRTEQGDSAMYLCASSYGTGPRYTDTQYFGPGTRLTVL.

This chain links TRBV6-4 with TRBJ1-2; TRBD1 matches at 7 bases. The J segment lost 6 bases and the V segment lost 0 bases, leaving 10 bases of the junction unmatched. The CDR3 is 16 amino acids. Germline-derived CDR1 and CDR2 are MRHNA and SNTAGT. CDR3 residues: CASSDSYLVDRDGYTF. The CDR3 DNA sequence: TGTGCCAGCAGTGACTCGTACCTGGTCGACAGGGATGGCTACACCTTC.

As regards this clone: One end of the junction is discordant with germline, which a read error may explain. The chain links TRBV12-5 to TRBJ1-2; a possible D gene is TRBD1 (6 bases). The CDR3 runs 12 residues. Germline V gene sequence: CDR1 LGHNT, CDR2 FRNRAP. For the CDR3, the DNA is TGTGCTAGTGGTTTGCCTCGACAGGCGAAACTGTTC. It codes for CASGLPRQAKLF.

V usage is TRBV5-6 and J usage is TRBJ1-1; no reliable D call. The CDR3 has 15 amino acids. Deletions cut 2 bases from V and 5 bases from J, with 16 bases between. Per the germline V gene, CDR1 is SGHDT and CDR2 is YYEEEE. The CDR3 region has the DNA TGTGCCAGCAGCTTCGCAGGCGTATTAAGTACTGAAGCTTTCTTT. Translated, it gives CASSFAGVLSTEAFF.

This clone was observed a few times. The chain carries TRBV14 and TRBJ2-7; 14 nucleotides line up with TRBD2. With 3 bases clipped from V and 7 bases from J, the junction kept 8 bases outside the gene matches. Germline assignment: CDR1 SGHDN and CDR2 FVKESK. The CDR3 has 16 amino acids. This CDR3 reads CASSHLTSGRVGEQYF. The CDR3 nucleotides read TGTGCCAGCAGCCATCTGACTAGCGGGAGGGTGGGGGAGCAGTACTTC.

This clone has only a few counts. The gene calls are TRBV27 and TRBJ2-7, with TRBD2 identical over 10 bases. Losses at the gene ends were 5 bases for V and 2 bases for J; bases not matched to a gene: 12. The CDR3 loop spans 17 amino acids. From germline, CDR1 is MNHEY and CDR2 SMNVEV (reference sequence). CDR3 protein: CASSRRAGTSAAYEQYF. The CDR3 region has the DNA TGTGCCAGCAGTCGAAGAGCGGGGACTAGCGCCGCCTACGAGCAGTACTTC.

The gene calls are TRBV6-5 and TRBJ2-5, with a possible D match to TRBD2 (5 bases). Germline lookup yields CDR1 MNHEY and CDR2 SVGAGI. Between the trimmed V and J ends, which lost 0 bases and 1 base, there was a span of 9 bases. The CDR3 covers 15 residues. The CDR3 region has the DNA TGTGCCAGCAGTTACTCCGGGGTGGCCCAAGAGACCCAGTACTTC. Its translation: CASSYSGVAQETQYF.

This clone was observed a handful of times. The chain is built from TRBV5-1 and TRBJ2-7; D gene uncertain. Per the germline V gene, CDR1 is SGHRS and CDR2 is YFSETQ. The CDR3 has 13 amino acids. V lost 1 base and J 7 bases, leaving 12 bases between the germline ends. The CDR3 nucleotides are TGCGCCAGCAGCTTGAACCGGGTAGTTGAGCAGTACTTC. Translation gives CASSLNRVVEQYF.

The V gene is TRBV28, the J gene TRBJ1-2, with D possibly matching TRBD1 (6 bases). The CDR3 length is 19 residues. Germline V CDR1 and CDR2: MDHEN, SYDVKM. V lost 5 bases, J lost 2 bases, and 27 bases lay in between. Here the CDR3 reads CASSHAPGKIRGVNYGYTF. The CDR3 coding sequence is TGTGCCAGCAGTCACGCCCCGGGAAAGATCAGGGGTGTGAACTATGGCTACACCTTC.

The chain couples TRBV6-1 to TRBJ2-3; D might be TRBD1 (6 bases). The CDR3 extends over 14 amino acids. Looked up from germline, CDR1 is MNHNS and CDR2 is SASEGT. V gave up 2 bases and J gave up 1 base, with 7 bases separating them. Here the CDR3 reads CASSEKGGTDTQYF. CDR3 DNA: TGTGCCAGCAGTGAAAAGGGGGGCACAGATACGCAGTATTTT.

The chain combines TRBV11-3 with TRBJ2-7, with 12 bases matching TRBD2. The V gene's germline CDR1 is SGHNT and CDR2 YENEEA. This CDR3 contains 18 residues. J gave up 2 bases and V 2 bases, and 10 bases lay outside the gene matches. The CDR3 bases are TGTGCCAGCAGCTTAATGAGACAGTGGACTAGCGGGACCTACGAGCAGTACTTC. Protein: CASSLMRQWTSGTYEQYF.

The rearrangement links TRBV7-5 to TRBJ2-2; whether TRBD2, the table's D call, matches the DNA was not checked. TRBV7-5 is flagged as a pseudogene. The CDR3 covers 16 residues. CDR3 residues: CVRSLKREGDTGELFF. The CDR3 DNA follows: TGTGTCAGAAGCCTAAAGCGGGAGGGTGACACCGGGGAGCTGTTTTTT.

In DNA form, the CDR3 reads TGTGCCAGCAGCCAATTCAAAGGGAGTTGGCCCGGGGAGCTGTTTTTT. Amino acids: CASSQFKGSWPGELFF. The V call is TRBV14, the J call TRBJ2-2; D is possibly TRBD2 (5 bases). CDR1 is SGHDN, CDR2 FVKESK, per germline. This CDR3 comprises 16 residues. Trimming pared 2 bases from V and 6 bases from J, leaving 16 bases between.

The rearrangement joins TRBV18 to TRBJ1-1; D perhaps matches TRBD1 (5 bases). Trimming cost V 6 bases and J 2 bases, with 13 bases left between them. Per the germline V gene, CDR1 is KGHSH and CDR2 is LQKENI. The CDR3 has 14 residues. CDR3: CASSWGTDNTEAFF. The CDR3 nucleotides read TGTGCCAGCTCTTGGGGCACGGACAACACTGAAGCTTTCTTT.

This clone is a singleton in its sample. J is TRBJ2-3 and V is TRBV5-1; no clear D gene. With 4 bases removed from V and 4 bases from J, the gap between germline ends came to 13 bases. The CDR3 runs 14 residues. Germline V gene data show CDR1 as SGHRS and CDR2 as YFSETQ. The CDR3 protein is CASSNEAEADTQYF. The CDR3 DNA reads TGCGCCAGCAGCAATGAAGCTGAGGCAGATACGCAGTATTTT. Using reference TRBV5-1 and TRBJ2-3 for the parts outside the CDR3, the full variable domain is KAGVTQTPRYLIKTRGQQVTLSCSPISGHRSVSWYQQTPGQGLQFLFEYFSETQRNKGNFPGRFSGRQFSNSRSEMNVSTLELGDSALYLCASSNEAEADTQYFGPGTRLTVL.